This T cell receptor beta chain was observed in a study of T cell responses to AZD1222 COVID-19 vaccine. Regarding the study as a whole: Vaccine-associated CD4 TCRs ranged over spike, dominating at 160-218 and 743-854. Spike-specific TCRs gained breadth and depth after people received two AZD1222 doses. In a largely white British group with more females than males, clonal diversity was possibly underestimated.

V was cut by 4 bases and J by 5 bases, with 11 bases left in between. CDR3 length equals 13 residues. Per the germline V gene, CDR1 is SEHNR and CDR2 is FQNEAQ (reference sequence). Sequencing was performed with immunoSEQ multiplex PCR; in TCRdb, only in-frame clones are kept and a portion is missing. The sample has some 180,000 clones, 85% to 95% seen once; the top ten hold approximately 1.5%. Pooled in the analysis were second doses at about 4 or about 12 weeks. For this clone: What it binds is not known.

J is TRBJ1-1 and V is TRBV7-9; D is ambiguous. This sequence originates from an adult who received the AZD1222 COVID-19 vaccine. The sample consisted of peripheral blood, taken 28 days after the second AZD1222 dose. The CDR3 sequence is CASSSHGRTEAFF. The CDR3 region has the DNA TGTGCCAGCAGCTCCCATGGGCGAACTGAAGCTTTCTTT.